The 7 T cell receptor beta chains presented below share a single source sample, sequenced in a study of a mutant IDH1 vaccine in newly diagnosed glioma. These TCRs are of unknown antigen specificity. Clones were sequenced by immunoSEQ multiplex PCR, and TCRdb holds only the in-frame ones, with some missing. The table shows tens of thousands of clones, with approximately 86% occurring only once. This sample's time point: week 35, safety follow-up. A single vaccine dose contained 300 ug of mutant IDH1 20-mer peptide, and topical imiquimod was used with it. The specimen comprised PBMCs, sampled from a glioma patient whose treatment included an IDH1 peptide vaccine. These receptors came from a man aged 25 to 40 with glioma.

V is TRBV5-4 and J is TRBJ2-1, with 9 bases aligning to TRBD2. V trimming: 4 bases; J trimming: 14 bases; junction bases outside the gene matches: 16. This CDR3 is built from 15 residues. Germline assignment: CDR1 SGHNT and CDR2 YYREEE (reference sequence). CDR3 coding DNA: TGTGCCAGCAGCGTAGGGAGGGCGGGAGGGCCAGGGGAGTTCTTC. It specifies CASSVGRAGGPGEFF.

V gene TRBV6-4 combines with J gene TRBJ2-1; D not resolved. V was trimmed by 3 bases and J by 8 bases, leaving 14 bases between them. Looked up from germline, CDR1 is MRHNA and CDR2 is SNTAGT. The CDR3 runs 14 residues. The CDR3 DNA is TGTGCCAGCAGTGAAAACACGGCTGGAGATGAGCAGTTCTTC. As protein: CASSENTAGDEQFF.

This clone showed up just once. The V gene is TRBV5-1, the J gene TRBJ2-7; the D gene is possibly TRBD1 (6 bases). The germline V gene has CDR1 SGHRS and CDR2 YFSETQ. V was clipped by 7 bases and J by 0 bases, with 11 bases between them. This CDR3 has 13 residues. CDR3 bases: TGCGCCAGCCACACAGGGAGCTCCTACGAGCAGTACTTC. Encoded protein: CASHTGSSYEQYF.

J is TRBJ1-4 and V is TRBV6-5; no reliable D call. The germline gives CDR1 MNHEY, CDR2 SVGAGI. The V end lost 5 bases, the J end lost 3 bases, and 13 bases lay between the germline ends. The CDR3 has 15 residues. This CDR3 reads CASSRAPGANEKLFF. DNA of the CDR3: TGTGCCAGCAGTCGCGCCCCGGGAGCTAATGAAAAACTGTTTTTT.

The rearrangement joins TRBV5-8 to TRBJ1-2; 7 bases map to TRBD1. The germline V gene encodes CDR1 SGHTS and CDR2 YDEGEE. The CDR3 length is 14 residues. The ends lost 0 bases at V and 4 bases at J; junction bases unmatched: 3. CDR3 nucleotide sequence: TGTGCCAGCAGCTTGGGGCAGGGGGTCTATGGCTACACCTTC. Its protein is CASSLGQGVYGYTF.

In DNA form, the CDR3 reads TGTGCCATGTCCCATGGGGGAAGTTACGAGCAGTACTTC. This gives the protein CAMSHGGSYEQYF. This sequence joins TRBV10-3 and TRBJ2-7; TRBD1 or TRBD2 may be the D gene (5 bases each). Germline V gene data show CDR1 as ENHRY and CDR2 as SYGVKD. This CDR3 region has 13 residues. Trimming removed 9 bases from V and 4 bases from J, with 16 bases in between.

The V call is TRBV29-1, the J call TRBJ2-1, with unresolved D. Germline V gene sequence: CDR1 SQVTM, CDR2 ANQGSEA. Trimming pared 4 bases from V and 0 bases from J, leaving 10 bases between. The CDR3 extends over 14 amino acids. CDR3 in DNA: TGCAGCGTTGCGCGTACCAGCTCCTACAATGAGCAGTTCTTC. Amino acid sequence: CSVARTSSYNEQFF.